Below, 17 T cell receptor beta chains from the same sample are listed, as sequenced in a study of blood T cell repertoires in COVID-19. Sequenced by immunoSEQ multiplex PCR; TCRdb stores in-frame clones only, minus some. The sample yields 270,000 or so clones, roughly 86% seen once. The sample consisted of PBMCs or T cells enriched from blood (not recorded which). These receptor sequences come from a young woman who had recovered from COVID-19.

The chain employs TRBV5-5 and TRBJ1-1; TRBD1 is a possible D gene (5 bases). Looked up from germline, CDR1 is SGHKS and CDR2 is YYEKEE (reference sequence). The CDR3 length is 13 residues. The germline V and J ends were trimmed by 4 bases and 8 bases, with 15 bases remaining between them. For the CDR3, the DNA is TGTGCCAGCAGCCAACGACCCCGACAGGAAGCTTTCTTT. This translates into CASSQRPRQEAFF.

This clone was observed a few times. CDR3 DNA sequence: TGTGCCAGCAGCAAAGCGCAGGACGCAGGGAATCAGCCCCAGCATTTT. It codes for CASSKAQDAGNQPQHF. The chain uses TRBV21-1 and TRBJ1-5; TRBD1 reflects the table's D call only, with no check against the DNA. TRBV21-1 is listed as a pseudogene. CDR3 length: 16 residues.

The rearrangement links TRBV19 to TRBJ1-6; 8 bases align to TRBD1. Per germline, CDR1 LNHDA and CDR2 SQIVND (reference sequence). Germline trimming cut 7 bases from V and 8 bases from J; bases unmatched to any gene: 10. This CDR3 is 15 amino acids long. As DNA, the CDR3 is TGTGCCAGTACTAGGAACGACAGGGGAGATTCACCCCTCCACTTT. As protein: CASTRNDRGDSPLHF. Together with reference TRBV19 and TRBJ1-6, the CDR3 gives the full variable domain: DGGITQSPKYLFRKEGQNVTLSCEQNLNHDAMYWYRQDPGQGLRLIYYSQIVNDFQKGDIAEGYSVSREKKESFPLTVTSAQKNPTAFYLCASTRNDRGDSPLHFGNGTRLTVT.

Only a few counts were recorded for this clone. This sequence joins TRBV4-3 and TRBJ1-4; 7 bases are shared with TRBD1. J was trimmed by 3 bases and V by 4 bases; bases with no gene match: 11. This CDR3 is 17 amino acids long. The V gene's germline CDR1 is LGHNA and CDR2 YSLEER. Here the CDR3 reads CASSRLYVQGSNEKLFF. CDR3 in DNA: TGCGCCAGCAGCCGACTATACGTACAGGGGTCTAATGAAAAACTGTTTTTT.

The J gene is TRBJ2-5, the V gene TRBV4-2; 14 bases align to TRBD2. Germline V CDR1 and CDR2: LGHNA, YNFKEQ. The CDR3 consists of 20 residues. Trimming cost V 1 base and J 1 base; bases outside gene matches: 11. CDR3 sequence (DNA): TGTGCCAGCAGCCAAGGGCTAAGACTAGCGGGAGGGTGGGTCCAAGAGACCCAGTACTTC. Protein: CASSQGLRLAGGWVQETQYF.

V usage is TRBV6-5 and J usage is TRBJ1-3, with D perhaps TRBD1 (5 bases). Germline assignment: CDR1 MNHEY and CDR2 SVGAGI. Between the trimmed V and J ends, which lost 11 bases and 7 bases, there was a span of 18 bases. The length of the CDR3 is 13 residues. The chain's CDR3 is CAVYDSERNTIYF. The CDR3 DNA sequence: TGTGCCGTATACGACAGTGAGAGGAACACCATATATTTT.

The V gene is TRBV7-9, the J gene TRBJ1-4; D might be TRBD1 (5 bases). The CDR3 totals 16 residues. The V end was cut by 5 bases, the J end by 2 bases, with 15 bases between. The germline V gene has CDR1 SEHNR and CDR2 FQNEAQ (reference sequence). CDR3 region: CASSRSWGATNEKLFF. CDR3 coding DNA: TGTGCCAGCAGCCGGTCCTGGGGCGCCACTAATGAAAAACTGTTTTTT.

CDR3 nucleotides: TGTGCCAGCGAGGACCGAAGGGGCGATGAGCAGTTCTTC. Residues: CASEDRRGDEQFF. This rearrangement joins TRBV2 to TRBJ2-1; weak D call: TRBD1 (5 bases). The CDR3 sequence is 13 residues long. Trimming took off 8 bases at V and 8 bases at J, with 16 bases between the two ends. Germline V gene lookup returns CDR1 SNHLY and CDR2 FYNNEI.

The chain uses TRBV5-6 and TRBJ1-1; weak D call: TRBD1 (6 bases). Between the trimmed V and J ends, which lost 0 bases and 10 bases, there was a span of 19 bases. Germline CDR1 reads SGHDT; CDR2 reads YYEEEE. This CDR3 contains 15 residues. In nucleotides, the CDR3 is TGTGCCAGCAGCTTGGTTGGGAGGGGGTCTCAAGGAGCTTTCTTT. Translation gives CASSLVGRGSQGAFF.

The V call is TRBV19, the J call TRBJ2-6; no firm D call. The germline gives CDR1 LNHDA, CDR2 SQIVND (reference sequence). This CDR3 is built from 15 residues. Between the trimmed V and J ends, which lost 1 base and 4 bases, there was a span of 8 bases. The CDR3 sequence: CASSIGSLGANVLTF. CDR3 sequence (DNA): TGTGCCAGTAGTATAGGCAGTCTCGGGGCCAACGTCCTGACTTTC.

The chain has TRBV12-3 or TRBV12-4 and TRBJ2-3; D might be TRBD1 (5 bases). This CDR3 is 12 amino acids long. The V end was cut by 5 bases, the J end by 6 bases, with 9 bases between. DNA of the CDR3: TGTGCCAGCAGTGGAAACAGGGATACGCAGTATTTT. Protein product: CASSGNRDTQYF.

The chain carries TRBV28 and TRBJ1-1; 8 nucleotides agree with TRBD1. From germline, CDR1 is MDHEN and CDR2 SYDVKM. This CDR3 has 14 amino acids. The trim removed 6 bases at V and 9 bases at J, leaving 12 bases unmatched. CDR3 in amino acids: CASSFNPDREKAFF. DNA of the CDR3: TGTGCCAGCAGCTTCAACCCGGACAGGGAGAAAGCTTTCTTT.

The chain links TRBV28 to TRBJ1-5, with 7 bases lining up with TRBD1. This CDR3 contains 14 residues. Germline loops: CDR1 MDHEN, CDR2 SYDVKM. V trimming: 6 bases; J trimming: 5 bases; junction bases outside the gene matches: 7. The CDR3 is CASSDRVVDQPQHF. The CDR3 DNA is TGTGCCAGCAGCGACAGGGTAGTTGATCAGCCCCAGCATTTT.

The CDR3 region is CTHEASFGYTF. The CDR3 bases are TGCACCCACGAGGCTTCCTTTGGCTACACCTTC. V gene TRBV29-1 combines with J gene TRBJ1-2; D call uncertain. Germline V gene lookup returns CDR1 SQVTM and CDR2 ANQGSEA. The CDR3 is 11 amino acids.

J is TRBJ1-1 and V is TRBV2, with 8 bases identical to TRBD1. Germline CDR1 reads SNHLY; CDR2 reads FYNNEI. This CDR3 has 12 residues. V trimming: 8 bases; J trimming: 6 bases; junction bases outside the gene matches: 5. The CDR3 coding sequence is TGTGCCAGCGGACAGGGAGGGCCTGAAGCTTTCTTT. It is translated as CASGQGGPEAFF.

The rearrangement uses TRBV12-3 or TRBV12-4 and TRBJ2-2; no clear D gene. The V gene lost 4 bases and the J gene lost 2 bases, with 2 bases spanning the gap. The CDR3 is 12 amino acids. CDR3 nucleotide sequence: TGTGCCAGCAGTTCAAACACCGGGGAGCTGTTTTTT. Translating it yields CASSSNTGELFF.

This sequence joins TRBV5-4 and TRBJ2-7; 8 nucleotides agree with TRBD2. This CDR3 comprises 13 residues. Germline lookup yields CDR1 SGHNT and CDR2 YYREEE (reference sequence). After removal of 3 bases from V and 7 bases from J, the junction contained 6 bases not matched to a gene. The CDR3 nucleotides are TGTGCCAGCAGCTCAGCGGGGGCCGGGGAGCAGTACTTC. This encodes CASSSAGAGEQYF. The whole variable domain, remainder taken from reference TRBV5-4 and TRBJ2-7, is ETGVTQSPTHLIKTRGQQVTLRCSSQSGHNTVSWYQQALGQGPQFIFQYYREEENGRGNFPPRFSGLQFPNYSSELNVNALELDDSALYLCASSSAGAGEQYFGPGTRLTVT.